Presented here are 24 T cell receptor beta chains from one specimen sequenced in a study of T cells after somatic rescue of genetic block. The method was immunoSEQ multiplex PCR; TCRdb's version includes in-frame clones alone and lacks a portion of them. The table includes under 150,000 clones, around nine tenths detected once. The source material was peripheral blood mononuclear cells (PBMCs). The origin of the receptors is a woman younger than 35.

This sequence joins TRBV15 and TRBJ2-6, with D possibly being TRBD1 or TRBD2 (5 bases each). Trimming pared 5 bases from V and 0 bases from J, leaving 20 bases between. CDR1 is LNHNV and CDR2 is YYDKDF in the germline V gene (reference sequence). CDR3 length: 19 residues. CDR3 protein: CATSLRDPRYSSGANVLTF. CDR3 nucleotide sequence: TGTGCCACCAGCCTCCGGGACCCACGATATTCCTCTGGGGCCAACGTCCTGACTTTC. The full variable domain, rest sourced from reference TRBV15 and TRBJ2-6, is DAMVIQNPRYQVTQFGKPVTLSCSQTLNHNVMYWYQQKSSQAPKLLFHYYDKDFNNEADTPDNFQSRRPNTSFCFLDIRSPGLGDTAMYLCATSLRDPRYSSGANVLTFGAGSRLTVL.

The gene calls are TRBV9 and TRBJ2-7; TRBD1 is a possible D gene (5 bases). Trimming took 0 bases from V and 1 from J, leaving 11 bases between them. From germline, CDR1 is SGDLS and CDR2 YYNGEE. The CDR3 sequence is 15 residues long. DNA of the CDR3: TGTGCCAGCAGCGTAGGCAGGGCTCCTTCCTACGAGCAGTACTTC. Amino acid sequence: CASSVGRAPSYEQYF. The whole variable domain, filled in from reference TRBV9 and TRBJ2-7, reads DSGVTQTPKHLITATGQRVTLRCSPRSGDLSVYWYQQSLDQGLQFLIQYYNGEERAKGNILERFSAQQFPDLHSELNLSSLELGDSALYFCASSVGRAPSYEQYFGPGTRLTVT.

The chain links TRBV10-3 to TRBJ2-7; D unclear. Trimming took 3 bases from V and 1 from J, leaving 7 bases between them. Per germline, CDR1 ENHRY and CDR2 SYGVKD. The CDR3 extends over 13 amino acids. Here the CDR3 reads CAISDKGSYEQYF. The DNA of the CDR3 is TGTGCCATCAGTGACAAAGGATCCTACGAGCAGTACTTC.

The rearrangement joins TRBV7-8 to TRBJ1-4; 7 bases line up with TRBD1. With V trimmed by 6 bases and J by 4 bases, 8 bases remained unmatched. CDR3 length: 15 amino acids. The germline CDR1 and CDR2 sequences are SGHVS and FQNEAQ. CDR3 nucleotide sequence: TGTGCCAGCAGGCACGGGACAGCGTTTAATGAAAAACTGTTTTTT. Translating it yields CASRHGTAFNEKLFF.

The rearrangement links TRBV6-5 to TRBJ1-4; D call uncertain. V lost 0 bases and J lost 7, with 9 bases in between. This CDR3 region has 14 residues. CDR1 MNHEY and CDR2 SVGAGI come from the germline V gene. CDR3 region: CASSYSTDGEKLFF. The CDR3 DNA is TGTGCCAGCAGTTACTCCACCGATGGTGAAAAACTGTTTTTT.

V and J are TRBV7-6 and TRBJ2-7, with a possible D match to TRBD1 (5 bases). Looked up from germline, CDR1 is SGHVS and CDR2 is FNYEAQ. Trimming stripped 5 bases from V and 0 bases from J, with 14 bases between. The CDR3 spans 15 residues. The CDR3 DNA is TGTGCCAGCAGCCTGTTCAGGGCTTCCTCCTACGAGCAGTACTTC. It encodes CASSLFRASSYEQYF.

In this sample, this clone turned up a few times. This chain uses TRBV6-1 with TRBJ1-2; 7 nucleotides agree with TRBD1. Germline V lookup: CDR1 MNHNS, CDR2 SASEGT. The CDR3 is made up of 15 amino acids. J lost 5 bases, V lost 3 bases, and 9 bases had no gene match. The CDR3 nucleotides are TGTGCCAGCAGTGACCTCCCAGACAGGGCTTATGGCTACACCTTC. Translated, it gives CASSDLPDRAYGYTF.

The chain joins TRBV18 to TRBJ1-1; D remains ambiguous. Between the trimmed V and J ends, which lost 3 bases and 2 bases, there was a span of 19 bases. CDR3 length equals 17 residues. From germline, CDR1 is KGHSH and CDR2 LQKENI. CDR3 region: CASSPTGHRPGNTEAFF. CDR3 bases: TGTGCCAGCTCACCCACCGGGCATAGGCCCGGAAACACTGAAGCTTTCTTT.

V usage is TRBV7-2 and J usage is TRBJ1-1; no reliable D call. Trimming took off 4 bases at V and 3 bases at J, with 9 bases between the two ends. Per the germline V gene, CDR1 is SGHTA and CDR2 is FQGNSA. This CDR3 has 13 amino acids. The CDR3 bases are TGTGCCAGCAGCTCGGGCCTCGACACTGAAGCTTTCTTT. Amino acid sequence: CASSSGLDTEAFF.

The V gene is TRBV5-8, the J gene TRBJ2-2, with D unclear. This CDR3 has 13 amino acids. CDR1 is SGHTS and CDR2 is YDEGEE in the germline V gene. Trimming pared 3 bases from V and 4 bases from J, leaving 7 bases between. The CDR3 DNA follows: TGTGCCAGCAGCTCCCTGGGCACCGGGGAGCTGTTTTTT. Residues: CASSSLGTGELFF.

V and J are TRBV5-1 and TRBJ1-1; D is perhaps TRBD1 (5 bases). Trimming pared 0 bases from V and 11 bases from J, leaving 8 bases between. The germline V gene encodes CDR1 SGHRS and CDR2 YFSETQ. This CDR3 has 11 residues. The CDR3: CASSLGGRAFF. Written as DNA, the CDR3 is TGCGCCAGCAGCTTGGGGGGCCGGGCTTTCTTT.

This clone was seen once. CDR3 sequence: CASNLAGGPDEQYF. The DNA for the CDR3 is TGTGCCAGCAATCTAGCGGGGGGGCCCGACGAGCAGTACTTC. V usage is TRBV27 and J usage is TRBJ2-7; 12 bases match TRBD2. CDR1 is MNHEY and CDR2 is SMNVEV in the germline V gene (reference sequence). The CDR3 extends over 14 amino acids. V was pared by 7 bases and J by 5 bases, with 6 bases of the junction left unmatched.

The chain has TRBV5-1 and TRBJ2-7; perhaps D is TRBD1 or TRBD2 (5 bases each). V lost 4 bases and J lost 4, with 21 bases in between. CDR3 length: 16 amino acids. From germline, CDR1 is SGHRS and CDR2 YFSETQ. This CDR3 reads CASSPREGALAYEQYF. The CDR3 DNA is TGCGCCAGCAGCCCCCGGGAAGGGGCGCTGGCATACGAGCAGTACTTC.

J is TRBJ2-5 and V is TRBV30, with D possibly matching TRBD1 (5 bases). Germline lookup yields CDR1 GTSNPN and CDR2 SVGIG (reference sequence). The CDR3 runs 13 residues. The V end lost 0 bases, the J end lost 5 bases, and 10 bases lay between the germline ends. This CDR3 is CAWSVQGWETQYF. CDR3 bases: TGTGCCTGGAGTGTCCAGGGATGGGAGACCCAGTACTTC.

The rearrangement links TRBV9 to TRBJ2-3; D remains ambiguous. The CDR3 spans 15 residues. The V end was cut by 3 bases, the J end by 7 bases, with 18 bases between. Germline CDR1 is SGDLS and CDR2 is YYNGEE. CDR3 DNA sequence: TGTGCCAGCAGCGCAAACCAACGCCGCTTCAATACGCAGTATTTT. As protein: CASSANQRRFNTQYF.

The rearrangement uses TRBV13 and TRBJ2-5; D unresolved. TRBJ2-7 explains the end of the DNA better; the J call may be wrong. Germline-derived CDR1 and CDR2 are PRHDT and FYEKMQ (reference sequence). This CDR3 region has 12 residues. The CDR3 DNA is TGTGCCAGCAGCTTAGGAGGAAACGAGCAGTACTTC. The encoded protein is CASSLGGNEQYF.

The chain is built from TRBV5-6 and TRBJ1-1; D ambiguous. The germline CDR1 and CDR2 sequences are SGHDT and YYEEEE. V lost 3 bases, J lost 10 bases, and 13 bases lay in between. The CDR3 runs to 12 residues. CDR3 loop: CASSSEAAGAFF. The DNA for the CDR3 is TGTGCCAGCAGCTCGGAGGCGGCCGGAGCTTTCTTT.

The rearrangement links TRBV19 to TRBJ2-5, with 12 bases matching TRBD2. V lost 5 bases and J lost 1; bases outside the gene matches: 5. The CDR3 runs 16 residues. The germline gives CDR1 LNHDA, CDR2 SQIVND (reference sequence). The CDR3 sequence is CASSSRLAGVQETQYF. CDR3 sequence (DNA): TGTGCCAGTAGTTCCCGACTAGCGGGGGTCCAAGAGACCCAGTACTTC.

The chain joins TRBV7-3 to TRBJ1-1, with a possible D match to TRBD1 (5 bases). Trimming shortened V by 6 bases and J by 2 bases, and 10 bases separated the two germline ends. Germline values: CDR1 SGHTA, CDR2 FQGTGA. The CDR3 is 13 residues long. The chain's CDR3 is CASSSDRNTEAFF. CDR3 DNA: TGTGCCAGCAGTTCTGACAGAAACACTGAAGCTTTCTTT.

This chain joins TRBV6-6 and TRBJ1-4; 7 nucleotides match TRBD1. The length of the CDR3 is 14 residues. The junction had 6 bases not matched to a gene; V was cut back by 6 bases and J by 5 bases. Germline assignment: CDR1 MNHNY and CDR2 SVGAGI (reference sequence). CDR3: CASSNEQGNEKLFF. The CDR3 region has the DNA TGTGCCAGCAGCAACGAACAGGGGAATGAAAAACTGTTTTTT.

This clone appeared once. The chain combines TRBV6-5 with TRBJ1-4, with D possibly being TRBD1 (5 bases). The CDR3 length is 14 residues. Germline CDR1 reads MNHEY; CDR2 reads SVGAGI. Deletions cut 2 bases from V and 4 bases from J, with 8 bases between. The CDR3 coding sequence is TGTGCCAGCAGTTACAGTCAGGGTAATGAAAAACTGTTTTTT. Protein product: CASSYSQGNEKLFF.

V is TRBV28 and J is TRBJ2-1; 8 nucleotides line up with TRBD1. CDR3 length: 16 amino acids. After removal of 10 bases from V and 8 bases from J, the junction contained 19 bases not matched to a gene. Germline CDR1 MDHEN, CDR2 SYDVKM. CDR3 DNA: TGTGCCACTTCAACAGGGGGTGGGGGAGGCCCCGATGAGCAGTTCTTC. Translation: CATSTGGGGGPDEQFF.

This clone was detected only once. This sequence joins TRBV4-2 and TRBJ1-3; D remains ambiguous. V was shortened by 0 bases and J by 2 bases, with 11 bases between the two germline ends. The CDR3 runs 16 residues. Germline CDR1 LGHNA, CDR2 YNFKEQ. The CDR3 loop is CASSQEGIIPGNTIYF. Written as DNA, the CDR3 is TGTGCCAGCAGCCAAGAAGGGATTATTCCTGGAAACACCATATATTTT.

The chain joins TRBV7-9 to TRBJ2-1; 10 nucleotides line up with TRBD2. Germline lookup yields CDR1 SEHNR and CDR2 FQNEAQ (reference sequence). Trimming took 5 bases from V and 8 from J; bases not matched to a gene: 21. The CDR3 extends over 19 amino acids. The CDR3 is CASSPVGLAGVSGGHEQFF. As DNA, the CDR3 is TGTGCCAGCAGCCCGGTGGGCCTAGCGGGGGTTTCCGGCGGGCATGAGCAGTTCTTC.